This T cell receptor (beta chain) was observed in a study of T cell responses to AZD1222 COVID-19 vaccine. Across the whole study: Whether given at about 4 or about 12 weeks, second doses were pooled. Study-level results: White British ancestry dominated among donors, who included more females, and clonal diversity was possibly underestimated. Repertoires were obtained solely post-peak T cell response. Among spike-specific TCRs, nearly half reportedly target unmutated variant regions.

Trimming cost V 2 bases and J 2 bases; bases outside gene matches: 10. The CDR3 is made up of 17 amino acids. Germline CDR1 is SGHNT and CDR2 is YYREEE (reference sequence). The protocol was immunoSEQ multiplex PCR, while the TCRdb copy is restricted to in-frame clones and leaves out a portion. Of some 130,000 clones detected, approximately 85% appear once; the ten largest clones hold 1.5% to 2%. With respect to this clone: Its antigen is undetermined.

This chain joins TRBV5-4 and TRBJ2-3, with 8 bases fitting TRBD2. This clonotype was obtained from an adult in good health. Specimen: peripheral blood, collected on day 0 of AZD1222 vaccination. Here the CDR3 reads CASSLYSGSRTTDTQYF. The CDR3, as DNA: TGTGCCAGCAGCTTATACAGCGGGAGTCGAACCACAGATACGCAGTATTTT.